These T cell receptor beta chains were read from a single sample in a study of blood T cell repertoires in COVID-19. Here immunoSEQ multiplex PCR was the method, and the copy in TCRdb shows in-frame clones only, minus some. The sample has 240,000 or so clones, 87% seen once. The material sequenced was peripheral blood. The receptors stem from a man aged 55 to 69 who had recovered from COVID-19. Each CDR3 is given with its conserved first and last residue. D genes are given only for firm matches. Expanded clones get a size class; other rows say once, few or many, or leave the size out.

j_gene: TRBJ1-1; v_gene: TRBV19; abundance: .; d_gene: TRBD1; CDR3aa: CASGQGEWTEAFF; CDR3nt: TGTGCCAGTGGACAGGGGGAGTGGACTGAAGCTTTCTTT
j_gene: TRBJ2-7; v_gene: TRBV27; abundance: many; d_gene: TRBD1; CDR3aa: CASSLATGAYEQYF; CDR3nt: TGTGCCAGCAGTTTAGCGACAGGGGCGTACGAGCAGTACTTC
j_gene: TRBJ1-2; v_gene: TRBV11-2; abundance: .; d_gene: .; CDR3aa: CASSSRAGVDYGYTF; CDR3nt: TGTGCCAGCAGCTCCCGGGCGGGGGTGGACTATGGCTACACCTTC
j_gene: TRBJ2-1; v_gene: TRBV24-1; abundance: .; d_gene: .; CDR3aa: CATQGYNEQFF; CDR3nt: TGTGCCACCCAGGGGTACAATGAGCAGTTCTTC
j_gene: TRBJ2-7; v_gene: TRBV7-9; abundance: .; d_gene: .; CDR3aa: CASRATETYEQYF; CDR3nt: TGTGCCAGCAGGGCGACAGAAACCTACGAGCAGTACTTC
j_gene: TRBJ1-2; v_gene: TRBV19; abundance: .; d_gene: .; CDR3aa: CASSERGYTF; CDR3nt: TGTGCCAGTAGTGAGCGTGGCTACACCTTC
j_gene: TRBJ1-2; v_gene: TRBV27; abundance: .; d_gene: .; CDR3aa: CASSLAGTINYGYTF; CDR3nt: TGTGCCAGCAGTTTAGCAGGAACAATTAACTATGGCTACACCTTC
j_gene: TRBJ2-5; v_gene: TRBV4-2; abundance: .; d_gene: .; CDR3aa: CASSHYASQETQYF; CDR3nt: TGTGCCAGCAGCCATTATGCTAGCCAAGAGACCCAGTACTTC
j_gene: TRBJ1-5; v_gene: TRBV10-3; abundance: .; d_gene: .; CDR3aa: CAISEEVRGQPQHF; CDR3nt: TGTGCCATCAGTGAAGAGGTCCGGGGGCAGCCCCAGCATTTT
j_gene: TRBJ2-1; v_gene: TRBV9; abundance: .; d_gene: TRBD2; CDR3aa: CASSARLAGAISSYNEQFF; CDR3nt: TGTGCCAGCAGCGCCCGACTAGCGGGGGCCATAAGCTCCTACAATGAGCAGTTCTTC
j_gene: TRBJ2-7; v_gene: TRBV19; abundance: .; d_gene: TRBD1; CDR3aa: CASSKGTGGAYEQYF; CDR3nt: TGTGCCAGTAGTAAAGGGACAGGGGGCGCCTACGAGCAGTACTTC
j_gene: TRBJ1-2; v_gene: TRBV4-1; abundance: .; d_gene: .; CDR3aa: CASSKTPGGGYGYTF; CDR3nt: TGCGCCAGCAGCAAGACGCCGGGGGGTGGCTATGGCTACACCTTC
j_gene: TRBJ2-5; v_gene: TRBV7-2; abundance: .; d_gene: TRBD1; CDR3aa: CASSRDRQETQYF; CDR3nt: TGTGCCAGCAGCAGGGACAGACAAGAGACCCAGTACTTC
j_gene: TRBJ1-5; v_gene: TRBV3-1/TRBV3-2; abundance: .; d_gene: .; CDR3aa: CASSQDPGYQPQHF; CDR3nt: TGTGCCAGCAGCCAAGACCCAGGGTATCAGCCCCAGCATTTT
j_gene: TRBJ2-2; v_gene: TRBV29-1; abundance: .; d_gene: .; CDR3aa: CSVDGGHTGELFF; CDR3nt: TGCAGCGTTGACGGGGGGCACACCGGGGAGCTGTTTTTT
j_gene: TRBJ2-3; v_gene: TRBV5-1; abundance: .; d_gene: TRBD2; CDR3aa: CASSLIAGGSTDTQYF; CDR3nt: TGCGCCAGCAGCTTAATAGCGGGGGGGAGCACAGATACGCAGTATTTT
j_gene: TRBJ2-6; v_gene: TRBV24-1; abundance: few; d_gene: .; CDR3aa: CATSDSNSGANVLTF; CDR3nt: TGTGCCACCAGTGATAGCAACTCTGGGGCCAACGTCCTGACTTTC